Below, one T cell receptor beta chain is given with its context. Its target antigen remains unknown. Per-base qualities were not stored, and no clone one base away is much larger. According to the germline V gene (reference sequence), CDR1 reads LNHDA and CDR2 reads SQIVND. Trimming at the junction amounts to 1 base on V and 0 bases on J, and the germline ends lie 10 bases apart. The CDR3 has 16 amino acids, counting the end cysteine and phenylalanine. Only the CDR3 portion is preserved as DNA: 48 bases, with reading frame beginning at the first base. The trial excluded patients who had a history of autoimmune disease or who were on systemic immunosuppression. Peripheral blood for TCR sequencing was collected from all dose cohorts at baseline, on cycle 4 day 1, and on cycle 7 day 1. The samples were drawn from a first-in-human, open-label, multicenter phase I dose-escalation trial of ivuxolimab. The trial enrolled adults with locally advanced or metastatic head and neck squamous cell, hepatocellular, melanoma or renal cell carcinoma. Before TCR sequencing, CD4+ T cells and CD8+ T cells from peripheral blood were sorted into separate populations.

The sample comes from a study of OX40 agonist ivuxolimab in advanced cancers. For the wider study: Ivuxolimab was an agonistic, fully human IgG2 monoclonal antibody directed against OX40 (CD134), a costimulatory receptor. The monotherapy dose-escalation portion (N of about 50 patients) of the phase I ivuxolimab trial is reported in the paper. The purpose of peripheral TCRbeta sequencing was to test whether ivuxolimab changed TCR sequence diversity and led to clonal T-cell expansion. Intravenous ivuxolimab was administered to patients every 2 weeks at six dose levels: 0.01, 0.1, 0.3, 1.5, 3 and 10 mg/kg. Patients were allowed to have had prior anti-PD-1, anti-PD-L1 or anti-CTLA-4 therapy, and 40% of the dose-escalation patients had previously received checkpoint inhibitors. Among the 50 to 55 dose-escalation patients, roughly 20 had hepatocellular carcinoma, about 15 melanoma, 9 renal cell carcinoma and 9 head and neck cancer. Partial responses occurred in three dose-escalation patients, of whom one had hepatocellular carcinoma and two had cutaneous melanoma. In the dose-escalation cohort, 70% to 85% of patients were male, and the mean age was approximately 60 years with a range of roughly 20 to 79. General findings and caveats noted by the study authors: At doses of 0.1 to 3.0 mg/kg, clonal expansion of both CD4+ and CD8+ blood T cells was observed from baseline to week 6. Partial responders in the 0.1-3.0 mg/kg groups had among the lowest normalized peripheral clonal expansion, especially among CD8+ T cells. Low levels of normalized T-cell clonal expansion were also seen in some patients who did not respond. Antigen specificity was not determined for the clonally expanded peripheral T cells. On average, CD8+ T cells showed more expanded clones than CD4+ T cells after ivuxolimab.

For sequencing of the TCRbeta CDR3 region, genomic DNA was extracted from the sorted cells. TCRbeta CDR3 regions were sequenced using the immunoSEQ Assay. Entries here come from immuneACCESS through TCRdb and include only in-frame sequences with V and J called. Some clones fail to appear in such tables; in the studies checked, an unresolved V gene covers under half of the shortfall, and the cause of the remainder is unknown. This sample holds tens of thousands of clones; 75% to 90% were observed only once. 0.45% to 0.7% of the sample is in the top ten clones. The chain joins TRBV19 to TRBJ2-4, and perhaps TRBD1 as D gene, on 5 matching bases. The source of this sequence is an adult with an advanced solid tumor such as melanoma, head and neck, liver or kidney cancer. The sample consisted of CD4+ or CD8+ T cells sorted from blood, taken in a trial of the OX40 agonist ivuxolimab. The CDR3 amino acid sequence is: CASSIAQGLAKNIQYF. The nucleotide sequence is TGTGCCAGTAGTATAGCCCAGGGATTAGCCAAAAACATTCAGTACTTC.